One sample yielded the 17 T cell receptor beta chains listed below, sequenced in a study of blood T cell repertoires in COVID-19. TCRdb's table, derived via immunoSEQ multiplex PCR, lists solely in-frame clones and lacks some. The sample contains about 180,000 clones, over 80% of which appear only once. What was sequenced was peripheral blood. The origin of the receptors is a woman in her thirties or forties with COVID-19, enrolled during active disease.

Here the CDR3 reads CASSLGLAGGGGFF. CDR3 coding DNA: TGTGCCAGCAGTTTAGGGCTAGCGGGAGGAGGAGGGTTCTTC. The chain carries TRBV28 and TRBJ2-1; 11 bases fit TRBD2. The CDR3 extends over 14 amino acids. After removal of 2 bases from V and 15 bases from J, the junction contained 9 bases not matched to a gene. Germline CDR1 and CDR2: MDHEN and SYDVKM.

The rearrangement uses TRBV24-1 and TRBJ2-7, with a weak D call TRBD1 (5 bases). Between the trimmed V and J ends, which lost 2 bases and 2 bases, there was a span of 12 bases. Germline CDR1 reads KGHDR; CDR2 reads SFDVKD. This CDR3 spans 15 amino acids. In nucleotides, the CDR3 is TGTGCCACCAGTGATTCGCGACAGACAACCTACGAGCAGTACTTC. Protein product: CATSDSRQTTYEQYF.

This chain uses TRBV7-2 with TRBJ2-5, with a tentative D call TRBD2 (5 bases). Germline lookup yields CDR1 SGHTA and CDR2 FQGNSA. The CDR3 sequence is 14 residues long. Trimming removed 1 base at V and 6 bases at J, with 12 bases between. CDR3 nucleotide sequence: TGTGCCAGCAGCTTAGATCGGGGAGAACAGACCCAGTACTTC. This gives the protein CASSLDRGEQTQYF.

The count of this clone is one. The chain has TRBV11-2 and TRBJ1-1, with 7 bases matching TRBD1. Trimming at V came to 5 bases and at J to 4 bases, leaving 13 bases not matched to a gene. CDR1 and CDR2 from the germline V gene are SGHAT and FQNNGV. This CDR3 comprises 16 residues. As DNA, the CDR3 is TGTGCCAGCAGCGGACAGGCTCTAGCGGGTACCACTGAAGCTTTCTTT. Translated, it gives CASSGQALAGTTEAFF.

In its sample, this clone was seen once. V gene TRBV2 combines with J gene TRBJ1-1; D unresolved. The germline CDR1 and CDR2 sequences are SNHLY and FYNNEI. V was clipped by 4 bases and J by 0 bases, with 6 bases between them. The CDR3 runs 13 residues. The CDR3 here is CASSVRVNTEAFF. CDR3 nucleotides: TGTGCCAGCAGTGTACGGGTGAACACTGAAGCTTTCTTT.

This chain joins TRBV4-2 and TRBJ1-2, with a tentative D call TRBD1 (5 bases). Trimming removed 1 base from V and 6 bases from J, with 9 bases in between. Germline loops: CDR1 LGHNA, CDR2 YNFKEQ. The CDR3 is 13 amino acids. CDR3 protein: CASSQGQSNGYTF. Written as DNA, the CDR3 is TGTGCCAGCAGCCAAGGACAGTCAAATGGCTACACCTTC.

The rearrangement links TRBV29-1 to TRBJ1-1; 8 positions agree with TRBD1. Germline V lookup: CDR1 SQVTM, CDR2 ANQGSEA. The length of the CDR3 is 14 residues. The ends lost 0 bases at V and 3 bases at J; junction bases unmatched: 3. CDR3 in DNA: TGCAGCGTTGAAGATTGGACAGGGCACACTGAAGCTTTCTTT. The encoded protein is CSVEDWTGHTEAFF.

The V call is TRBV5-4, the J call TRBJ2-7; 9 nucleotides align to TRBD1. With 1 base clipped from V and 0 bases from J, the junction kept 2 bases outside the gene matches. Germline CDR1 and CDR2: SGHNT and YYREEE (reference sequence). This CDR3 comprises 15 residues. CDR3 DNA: TGTGCCAGCAGCTTGCCGGGACAGGGCTCCTACGAGCAGTACTTC. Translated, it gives CASSLPGQGSYEQYF.

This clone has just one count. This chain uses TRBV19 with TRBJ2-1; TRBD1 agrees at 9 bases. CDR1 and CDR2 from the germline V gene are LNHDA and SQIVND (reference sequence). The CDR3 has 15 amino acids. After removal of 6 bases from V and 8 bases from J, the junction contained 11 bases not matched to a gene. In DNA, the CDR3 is TGTGCCAGTAGCGTAACAGGGGGCAGACGGGATGAGCAGTTCTTC. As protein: CASSVTGGRRDEQFF. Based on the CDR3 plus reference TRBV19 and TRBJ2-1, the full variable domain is DGGITQSPKYLFRKEGQNVTLSCEQNLNHDAMYWYRQDPGQGLRLIYYSQIVNDFQKGDIAEGYSVSREKKESFPLTVTSAQKNPTAFYLCASSVTGGRRDEQFFGPGTRLTVL.

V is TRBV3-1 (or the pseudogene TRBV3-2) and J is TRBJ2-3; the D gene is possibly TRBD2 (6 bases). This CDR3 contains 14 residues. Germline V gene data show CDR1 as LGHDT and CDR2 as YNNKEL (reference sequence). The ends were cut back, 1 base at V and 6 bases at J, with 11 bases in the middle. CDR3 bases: TGTGCCAGCAGCCAAGCCGGGGGAGGCGATACGCAGTATTTT. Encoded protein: CASSQAGGGDTQYF.

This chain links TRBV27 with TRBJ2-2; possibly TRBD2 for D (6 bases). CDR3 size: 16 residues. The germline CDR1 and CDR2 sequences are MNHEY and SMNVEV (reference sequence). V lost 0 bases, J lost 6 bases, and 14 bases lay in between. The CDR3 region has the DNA TGTGCCAGCAGTTTATCCGGGACTTCTATCCCCGGGGAGCTGTTTTTT. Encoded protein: CASSLSGTSIPGELFF.

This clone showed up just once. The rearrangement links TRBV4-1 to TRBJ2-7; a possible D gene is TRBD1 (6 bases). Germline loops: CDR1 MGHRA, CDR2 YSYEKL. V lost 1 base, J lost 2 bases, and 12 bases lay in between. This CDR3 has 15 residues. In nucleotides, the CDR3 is TGCGCCAGCAGCCAAGGGCAGGGGACGGCCTACGAGCAGTACTTC. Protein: CASSQGQGTAYEQYF.

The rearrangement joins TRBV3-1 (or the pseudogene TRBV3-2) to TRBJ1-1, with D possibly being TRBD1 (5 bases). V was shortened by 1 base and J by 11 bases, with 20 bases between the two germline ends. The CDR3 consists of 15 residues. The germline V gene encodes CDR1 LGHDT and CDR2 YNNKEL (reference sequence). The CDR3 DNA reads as TGTGCCAGCAGCCAAGGTTTCGGCGGGGGTGGGCAGGCTTTCTTT. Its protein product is CASSQGFGGGGQAFF.

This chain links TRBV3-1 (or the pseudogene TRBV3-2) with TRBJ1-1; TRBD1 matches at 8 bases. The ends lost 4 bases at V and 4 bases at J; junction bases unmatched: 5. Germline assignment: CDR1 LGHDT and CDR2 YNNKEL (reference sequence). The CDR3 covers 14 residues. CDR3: CASSRKQGVTEAFF. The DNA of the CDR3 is TGTGCCAGCAGCCGCAAACAGGGGGTCACTGAAGCTTTCTTT.

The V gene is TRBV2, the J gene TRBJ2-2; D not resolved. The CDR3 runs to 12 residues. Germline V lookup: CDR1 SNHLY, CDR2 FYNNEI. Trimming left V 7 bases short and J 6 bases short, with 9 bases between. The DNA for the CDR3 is TGTGCCAGCACAGGAATCGCCGGGGAGCTGTTTTTT. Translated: CASTGIAGELFF.

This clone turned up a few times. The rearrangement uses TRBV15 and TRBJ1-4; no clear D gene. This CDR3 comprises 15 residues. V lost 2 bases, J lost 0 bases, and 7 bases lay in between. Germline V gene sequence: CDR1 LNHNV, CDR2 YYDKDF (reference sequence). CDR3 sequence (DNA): TGTGCCACCAGCAGAACAGTTACAACTAATGAAAAACTGTTTTTT. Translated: CATSRTVTTNEKLFF.

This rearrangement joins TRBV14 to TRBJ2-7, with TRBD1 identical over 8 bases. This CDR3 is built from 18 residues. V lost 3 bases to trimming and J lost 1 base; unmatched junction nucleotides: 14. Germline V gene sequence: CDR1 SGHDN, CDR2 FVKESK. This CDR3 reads CASSHPGQAVIFSYEQYF. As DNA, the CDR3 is TGTGCCAGCAGCCACCCGGGACAGGCTGTTATATTTTCCTACGAGCAGTACTTC.